This T cell receptor beta chain originates from a study of CDR3 diversity in severe acne (dated by TCRdb to between 2017 and 2020). V is clipped by 2 bases and J by 0 bases, and the sequence between their germline boundaries is 6 bases long. Based on the germline V gene, the CDR1 and CDR2 sequences are SGDLS and YYNGEE. Measured from the cysteine to the phenylalanine, the CDR3 is 13 residues long. This entry keeps only the CDR3 DNA: 39 bases, framed from base 1. To prepare the library, PCR was applied. The reads were generated on an Illumina HiSeq 2000. TCRdb reanalyzed the raw reads on its own, using fastp at Q25 for trimming and MiXCR for clone calling, and kept in-frame beta chains. CDR3 protein sequences are deduplicated, and each keeps its most common genes and DNA. The sample table contains around 85,000 distinct CDR3 sequences; only one count was recorded for roughly 49% of them. The ten largest clones take up roughly 12% of the sample.

This clonotype was observed many times. The antigen it recognizes is unknown. No much larger clone is present one base from it, and per-base qualities are unavailable. This receptor was taken from a male donor with severe acne vulgaris. Recombination joined TRBV9 with TRBJ2-7; a confident D gene designation cannot be given. Material: blood. Here is the DNA: TGTGCCAGCAGCGTGAGCGACTCCTACGAGCAGTACTTC. Its protein product is CASSVSDSYEQYF. Reference TRBV9 and TRBJ2-7 genes cover what lies past the CDR3, so the full variable domain is DSGVTQTPKHLITATGQRVTLRCSPRSGDLSVYWYQQSLDQGLQFLIQYYNGEERAKGNILERFSAQQFPDLHSELNLSSLELGDSALYFCASSVSDSYEQYFGPGTRLTVT.